This T cell receptor (beta chain) stems from a study of early T cells in non-severe SARS-CoV-2 infection (dated by TCRdb to the early 2020s). With respect to the entire study: Because TCR sequencing relied on bulk RNA taken from unsorted whole blood, pairing of alpha and beta chains was not possible. General study outcomes and caveats: Matching against VDJdb was skewed toward anti-spike CD8 responses, likely underestimated virus-specific expansions, and missed private and CD4 specificities.

The library was generated by 5' RACE. Sequencing took place on a NextSeq 500. Unique molecular identifiers were attached to individual cDNA molecules in the TCR library protocol so that sequencing error and PCR bias could be corrected. Both TCR alpha and beta chains were sequenced, and tight co-correlation was observed between alpha and beta sequence abundances in each sample. As for the original processing: Decombinator V4 was used to annotate the V gene, J gene and CDR3 of the TCR sequences. Expanded TCRs were defined as changing significantly between any two time points under a Poisson model with p below 0.0001. Abundances of TCRs were expressed as counts per million after normalisation to the total number of TCRs sequenced in each sample. TRAV1-2 paired with TRAJ12, TRAJ20 or TRAJ33 defined MAIT TCRs, while TRAV10 paired with TRAJ18 defined iNKT TCRs. VDJdb, accessed on 1 November 2021, was searched for TCRs annotated for CMV, EBV and SARS-CoV-2, and TCRs annotated for more than one antigen were excluded. TCRdb passed the public sequencing reads through fastp at Q25 and MiXCR, retaining productive beta sequences. Entries that share a CDR3 protein sequence are merged under the most common genes and DNA. TCRdb's processing, not the authors', yielded these V and J calls. The sample table contains around 66,000 distinct CDR3 sequences; only one count was recorded for over 10% of them. About 8.3% of the sample is in the top ten clones.

This clonotype appeared a few times. It lacks a known antigen. It has no much larger one-base neighbor in the sample; base qualities were not kept. The study was a case-control design nested within a healthcare worker cohort in London, UK, with weekly nasopharyngeal swab PCR tests and blood sampling. Healthcare workers were enrolled in the week of the UK lockdown, from 23 to 31 March 2020, and were followed every week for up to roughly 16 weeks. Its CDR3 holds 14 amino acids, cysteine through phenylalanine. Here the CDR3 DNA is all that survives: 42 bases in frame from base 1. V and J are truncated by 5 bases and 4 bases respectively, leaving an intervening sequence of 12 bases. Reading the germline V gene (reference sequence) gives CDR1 WNHNN and CDR2 SYGVQD.

The source material was whole blood. The V gene is TRBV10-1 and the J gene is TRBJ2-1; TRBD2 is possibly the D segment (5 matching bases). This TCR came from an adult who was a healthcare worker with PCR-confirmed SARS-CoV-2 infection or an uninfected control (not recorded which). The CDR3 protein: CASSKSGHYNEQFF. The nucleotide sequence reads as follows: TGCGCCAGCAGTAAGAGCGGCCATTACAATGAGCAGTTCTTC.